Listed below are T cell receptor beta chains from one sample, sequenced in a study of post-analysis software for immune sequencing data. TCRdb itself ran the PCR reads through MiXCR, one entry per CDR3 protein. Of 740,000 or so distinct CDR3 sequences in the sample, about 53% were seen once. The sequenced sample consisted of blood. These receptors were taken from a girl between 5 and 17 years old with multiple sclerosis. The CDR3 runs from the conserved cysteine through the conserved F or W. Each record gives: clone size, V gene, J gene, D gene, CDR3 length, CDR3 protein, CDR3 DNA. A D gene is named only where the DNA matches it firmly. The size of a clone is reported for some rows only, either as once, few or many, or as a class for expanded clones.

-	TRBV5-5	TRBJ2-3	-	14	CASDGGGPADTQYF	TGTGCCAGCGATGGGGGAGGCCCCGCAGATACGCAGTATTTT
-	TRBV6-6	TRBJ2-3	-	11	CASRWRDTQYF	TGTGCCAGCAGATGGAGGGATACGCAGTATTTT
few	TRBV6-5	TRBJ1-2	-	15	CASTAEGPLMRGYTF	TGTGCCAGCACGGCGGAGGGGCCCCTGATGAGGGGCTACACCTTC
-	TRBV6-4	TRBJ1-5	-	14	CASRPSNSNQPQHF	TGTGCCAGCAGGCCGAGCAATAGCAATCAGCCCCAGCATTTT
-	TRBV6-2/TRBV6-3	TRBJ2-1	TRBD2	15	CASSTLTSGNDEQFF	TGTGCCAGCAGTACCCTTACTAGCGGGAACGATGAGCAGTTCTTC
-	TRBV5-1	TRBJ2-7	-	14	CASSSHLVTYEQYF	TGCGCCAGCAGCTCCCACTTGGTCACCTACGAGCAGTACTTC
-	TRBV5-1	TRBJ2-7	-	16	CASSLVEAQDSYEQYF	TGCGCCAGCAGCTTGGTAGAAGCGCAAGACTCCTACGAGCAGTACTTC
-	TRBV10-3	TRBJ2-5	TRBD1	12	CAISEKGQRQYF	TGTGCCATCAGTGAAAAGGGACAGCGCCAGTACTTC
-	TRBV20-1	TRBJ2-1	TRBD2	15	CSARPTSGGAHEQFF	TGCAGTGCTAGACCCACTAGCGGGGGGGCCCATGAGCAGTTCTTC
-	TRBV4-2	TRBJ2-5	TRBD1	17	CASSQSDRGASQETQYF	TGTGCCAGCAGCCAATCGGACAGGGGGGCCTCACAAGAGACCCAGTACTTC
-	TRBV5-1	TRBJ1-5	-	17	CASSLRPAGVSNQPQHF	TGCGCCAGCAGCTTGCGCCCCGCAGGGGTTAGCAATCAGCCCCAGCATTTT
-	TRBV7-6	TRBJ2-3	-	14	CAGSFQSGTDTQYF	TGTGCCGGCAGCTTTCAATCGGGCACAGATACGCAGTATTTT
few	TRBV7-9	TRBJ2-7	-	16	CASSLLLGPSSYEQYF	TGTGCCAGCAGCTTACTTCTGGGGCCTAGCTCCTACGAGCAGTACTTC
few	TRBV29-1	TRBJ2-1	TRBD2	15	CSVERAGVGYNEQFF	TGCAGCGTTGAAAGGGCGGGAGTAGGGTACAATGAGCAGTTCTTC
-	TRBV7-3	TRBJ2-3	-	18	CASSFLPSGGRSTDTQYF	TGTGCCAGTAGCTTCCTCCCCTCGGGGGGCAGGAGCACAGATACGCAGTATTTT
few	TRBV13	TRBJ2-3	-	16	CASSSSGLRRADTQYF	TGTGCCAGCAGCTCTTCGGGACTCAGAAGGGCAGATACGCAGTATTTT
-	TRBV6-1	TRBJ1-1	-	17	CASSDPQGPSARTEAFF	TGTGCCAGCAGTGACCCGCAAGGGCCCAGCGCCAGGACTGAAGCTTTCTTT
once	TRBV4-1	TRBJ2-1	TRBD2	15	CASSQTSGGVDEQFF	TGCGCCAGCAGCCAAACTAGCGGGGGGGTGGATGAGCAGTTCTTC
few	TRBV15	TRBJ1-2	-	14	CATSRDGGNYGYTF	TGTGCCACCAGCAGAGATGGAGGAAACTATGGCTACACCTTC
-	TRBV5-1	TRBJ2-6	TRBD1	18	CASSGETGLLSGANVLTF	TGCGCCAGCAGCGGAGAGACAGGGCTTCTATCTGGGGCCAACGTCCTGACTTTC
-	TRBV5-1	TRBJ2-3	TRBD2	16	CASSLGSSGRADTQYF	TGCGCCAGCAGCTTGGGGTCCAGCGGGAGGGCAGATACGCAGTATTTT
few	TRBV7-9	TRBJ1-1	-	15	CASSSGPKMNTEAFF	TGTGCCAGCAGCTCAGGCCCGAAGATGAACACTGAAGCTTTCTTT
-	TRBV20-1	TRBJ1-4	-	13	CSVGLATNEKLFF	TGCAGTGTGGGTCTCGCAACTAATGAAAAACTGTTTTTT
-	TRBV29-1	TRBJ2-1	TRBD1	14	CSVQGQGAYNEQFF	TGCAGCGTCCAAGGACAGGGGGCCTACAATGAGCAGTTCTTC
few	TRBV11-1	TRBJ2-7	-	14	CASSLALTDHEQYF	TGTGCCAGCAGCTTAGCGCTAACAGACCACGAGCAGTACTTC
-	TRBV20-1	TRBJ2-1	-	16	CSARDSGAVGRNEQFF	TGCAGTGCTAGAGATTCGGGTGCAGTAGGTCGCAATGAGCAGTTCTTC
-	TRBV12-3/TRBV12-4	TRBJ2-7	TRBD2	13	CASRQGGGYEQYF	TGTGCCAGCAGGCAGGGCGGGGGGTACGAGCAGTACTTC
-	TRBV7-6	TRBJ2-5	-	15	CASSLMQGRRETQYF	TGTGCCAGCAGCTTAATGCAGGGGAGAAGAGAGACCCAGTACTTC
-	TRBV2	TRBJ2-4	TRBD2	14	CASNFERGANIQYF	TGTGCCAGCAATTTTGAGCGGGGAGCAAACATTCAGTACTTC
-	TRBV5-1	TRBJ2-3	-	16	CASSLEGHGSTDTQYF	TGCGCCAGCAGCTTGGAGGGACACGGATCCACAGATACGCAGTATTTT
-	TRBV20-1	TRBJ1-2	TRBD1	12	CSAREQGYGYTF	TGCAGTGCCAGGGAACAGGGGTACGGCTACACCTTC
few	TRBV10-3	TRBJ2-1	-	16	CAISESGLGGGNEQFF	TGTGCCATCAGTGAGTCTGGACTGGGAGGTGGCAATGAGCAGTTCTTC
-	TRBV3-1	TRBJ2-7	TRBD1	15	CASSPGDRIPYEQYF	TGTGCCAGCAGCCCAGGGGACAGAATTCCCTACGAGCAGTACTTC
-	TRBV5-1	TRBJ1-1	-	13	CASSLSPGAEAFF	TGCGCCAGCAGCTTGTCTCCGGGGGCTGAAGCTTTCTTT
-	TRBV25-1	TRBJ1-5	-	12	CVSSVGNQPQHF	TGTGTCAGCAGTGTTGGCAATCAGCCCCAGCATTTT
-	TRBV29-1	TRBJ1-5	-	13	CSVLPGFNQPQHF	TGCAGCGTCCTCCCGGGCTTCAATCAGCCCCAGCATTTT
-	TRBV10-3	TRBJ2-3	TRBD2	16	CAISPLAGINTDTQYF	TGTGCCATCAGTCCCCTAGCGGGGATTAACACAGATACGCAGTATTTT
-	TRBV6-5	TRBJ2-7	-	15	CASSTSGPTWGEQYF	TGTGCCAGCAGTACGTCCGGACCAACTTGGGGCGAGCAGTACTTC